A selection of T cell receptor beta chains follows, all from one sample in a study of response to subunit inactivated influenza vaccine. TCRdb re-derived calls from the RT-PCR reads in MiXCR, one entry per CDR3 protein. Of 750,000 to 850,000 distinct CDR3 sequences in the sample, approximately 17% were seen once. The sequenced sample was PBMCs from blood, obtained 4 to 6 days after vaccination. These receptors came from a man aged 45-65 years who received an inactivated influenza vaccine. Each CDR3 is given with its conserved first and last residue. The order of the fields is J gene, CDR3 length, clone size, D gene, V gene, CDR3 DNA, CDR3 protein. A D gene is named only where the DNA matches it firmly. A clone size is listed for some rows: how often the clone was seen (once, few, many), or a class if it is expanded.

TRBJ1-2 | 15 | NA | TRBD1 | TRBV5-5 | TGTGCCAGCAGGCCACCGGGACAGGGGAACTATGGCTACACCTTC | CASRPPGQGNYGYTF
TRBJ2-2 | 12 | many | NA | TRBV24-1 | TGTGCCACCAGTGATTTGTCAGGGGAGCTGTTTTTT | CATSDLSGELFF
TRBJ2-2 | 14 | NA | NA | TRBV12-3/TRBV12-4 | TGTGCCAGCACCCCGGCTGCGAACACCGGGGAGCTGTTTTTT | CASTPAANTGELFF
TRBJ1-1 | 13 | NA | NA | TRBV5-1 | TGCGCCAGCAGGTGGACATTGGGGACTGAAGCTTTCTTT | CASRWTLGTEAFF
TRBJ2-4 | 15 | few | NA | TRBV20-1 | TGCAGTGCCCCCCCTCGACGGGGCGCCAAAAACATTCAGTACTTC | CSAPPRRGAKNIQYF
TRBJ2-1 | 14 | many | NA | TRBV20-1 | TGCAGTGCTAGAGGGGCAGTGGGCATCGGGGAGCAGTTCTTC | CSARGAVGIGEQFF
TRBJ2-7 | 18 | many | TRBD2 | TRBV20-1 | TGCAGTGCTAGAGATCGGTTGAATCAAGCGGGACCTCTCAACGAGCAGTACTTC | CSARDRLNQAGPLNEQYF
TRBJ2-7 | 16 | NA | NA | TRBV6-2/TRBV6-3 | TGTGCCAGCAGTTCCCCCGCCGCCAAAGGGTCTTACGAGCAGTACTTC | CASSSPAAKGSYEQYF
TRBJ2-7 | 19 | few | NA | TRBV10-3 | TGTGCCATCAGTGATCTAGGGGAACAGAGGGGCCAATCTCCCTACGAGCAGTACTTC | CAISDLGEQRGQSPYEQYF
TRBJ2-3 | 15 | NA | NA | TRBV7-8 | TGTGCCAGCAGCTCCTTCCTAGCAGTCACAGATACGCAGTATTTT | CASSSFLAVTDTQYF
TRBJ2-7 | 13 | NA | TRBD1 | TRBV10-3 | TGTGCCATCAGTGAAACGACAGGGGTTGAGCAGTACTTC | CAISETTGVEQYF
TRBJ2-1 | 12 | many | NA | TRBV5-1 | TGCGCCAGCAGCCACAGATACAATGAGCAGTTCTTC | CASSHRYNEQFF
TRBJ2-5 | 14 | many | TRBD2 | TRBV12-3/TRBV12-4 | TGTGCCAGCAGTCCCGGGACTAGCGGGAGCGACCAGTACTTC | CASSPGTSGSDQYF
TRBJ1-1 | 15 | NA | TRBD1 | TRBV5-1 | TGCGCCAGCAGCTTGGTGGCAGGGGGGAACGCTGAAGCTTTCTTT | CASSLVAGGNAEAFF
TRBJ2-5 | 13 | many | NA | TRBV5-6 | TGTGCCAGCAGCTTGGAGCATCAAGAGACCCAGTACTTC | CASSLEHQETQYF
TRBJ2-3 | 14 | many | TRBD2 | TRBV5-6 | TGTGCCAGCAGGGGGAGGGCCAGAGGGGATACGCAGTATTTT | CASRGRARGDTQYF
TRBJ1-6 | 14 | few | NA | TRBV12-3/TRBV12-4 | TGTGCCAGCAGTAGCCGGACGGAGAATTCACCCCTCCACTTT | CASSSRTENSPLHF
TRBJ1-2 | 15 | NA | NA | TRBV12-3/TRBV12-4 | TGTGCCAGCAATCGTGGGGGACACAACATCTATGGCTACACCTTC | CASNRGGHNIYGYTF
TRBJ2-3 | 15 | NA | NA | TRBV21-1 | TGTGCCAGCAGCAAAGTCCGGGGACCCACAGATACGCAGTATTTT | CASSKVRGPTDTQYF
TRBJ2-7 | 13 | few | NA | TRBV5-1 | TGCGCCAGCAGGAGGGGGGGATCCTACGAGCAGTACTTC | CASRRGGSYEQYF
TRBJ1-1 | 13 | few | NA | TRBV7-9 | TGTGCCAGCAGCGCCCAGTTGAACACTGAAGCTTTCTTT | CASSAQLNTEAFF
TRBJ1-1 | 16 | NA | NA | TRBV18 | TGTGCCAGCTCACCACGAATATCCATTTCTAACACTGAAGCTTTCTTT | CASSPRISISNTEAFF
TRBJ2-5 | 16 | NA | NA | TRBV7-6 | TGTGCCAGCAGCTTAGCGGGGGGACGGGATGGAGAGACCCAGTACTTC | CASSLAGGRDGETQYF
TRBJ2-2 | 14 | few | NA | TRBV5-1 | TGCGCCAGCAGCACGGGCCCCGGGGGCGGGGAGCTGTTTTTT | CASSTGPGGGELFF
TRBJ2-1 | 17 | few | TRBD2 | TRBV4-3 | TGCGCCAGCAGCCACTTTCTAGCGGGAGAAACCTACAATGAGCAGTTCTTC | CASSHFLAGETYNEQFF
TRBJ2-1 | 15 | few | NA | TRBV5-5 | TGTGCCAGCAGTCCGGTTGGGGCCGTCGACAATGAGCAGTTCTTC | CASSPVGAVDNEQFF
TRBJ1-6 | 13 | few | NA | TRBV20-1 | TGCAGTGCCACGGGGGTTTTTAGTTCACCCCTCCACTTT | CSATGVFSSPLHF
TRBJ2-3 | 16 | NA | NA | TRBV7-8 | TGTGCCAGCAGCTTAACCCGTCATAGGGGATCAGATACGCAGTATTTT | CASSLTRHRGSDTQYF
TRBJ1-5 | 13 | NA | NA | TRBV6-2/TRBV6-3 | TGTGCCAGCAGTTACTCTTTGCGTCAGCCCCAGCATTTT | CASSYSLRQPQHF
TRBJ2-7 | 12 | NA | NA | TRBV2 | TGTGCCAGCAGTGATAAGGGCTACGAGCAGTACTTC | CASSDKGYEQYF
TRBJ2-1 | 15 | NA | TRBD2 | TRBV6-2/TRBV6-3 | TGTGCCAGCAGCGGGAAGCGGGGGGGAAACAATGAGCAGTTCTTC | CASSGKRGGNNEQFF
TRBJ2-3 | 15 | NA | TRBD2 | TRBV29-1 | TGCAGCGTTGAAAGGGTTCTAGCGGGGGGGGATACGCAGTATTTT | CSVERVLAGGDTQYF
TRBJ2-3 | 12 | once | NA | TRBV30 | TGTGCCTGGAGTGAATTTCGGGTAGCGCAGTATTTT | CAWSEFRVAQYF
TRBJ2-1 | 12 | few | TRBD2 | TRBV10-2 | TGCGCCAGCGGAACGGGGGGGAATGAGCAGTTCTTC | CASGTGGNEQFF
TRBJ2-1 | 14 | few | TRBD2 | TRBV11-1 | TGTGCCAGCAGCTCTTTAGCGGGGTACAATGAGCAGTTCTTC | CASSSLAGYNEQFF
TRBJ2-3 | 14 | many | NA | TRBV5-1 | TGCGCCAGCAGCTATGGACAGACCACAGATACGCAGTATTTT | CASSYGQTTDTQYF
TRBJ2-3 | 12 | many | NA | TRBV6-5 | TGTGCCAGCAGCCCGGGTGGTCATACGCAGTATTTT | CASSPGGHTQYF
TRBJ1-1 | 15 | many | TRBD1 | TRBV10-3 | TGTGCCATCAGTGAGACAGGGGGCGATGGCGCTGAAGCTTTCTTT | CAISETGGDGAEAFF
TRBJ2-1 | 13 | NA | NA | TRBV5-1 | TGCGCCAGCAGCTTCGCTTTCGAGAATGAGCAGTTCTTC | CASSFAFENEQFF
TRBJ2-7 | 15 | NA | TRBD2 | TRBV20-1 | TGCAGTGCTAGGGCGACTAGCGGGAGCTCCTACGAGCAGTACTTC | CSARATSGSSYEQYF
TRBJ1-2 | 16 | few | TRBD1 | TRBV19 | TGTGCCAGCAATACCGACAGGGGGATACCTAACTATGGCTACACCTTC | CASNTDRGIPNYGYTF
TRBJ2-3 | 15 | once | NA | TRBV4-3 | TGCGCCAGCAGCCAAGATGGACGGTACACAGATACGCAGTATTTT | CASSQDGRYTDTQYF
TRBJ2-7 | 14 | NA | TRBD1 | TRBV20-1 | TGCAGTGCTAGAGATCTGGACAGGCCCCACGAGCAGTACTTC | CSARDLDRPHEQYF
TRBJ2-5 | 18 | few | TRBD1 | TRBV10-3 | TGTGCCATCAGTGATCTTTATCCGGGACAGGGGGTTCGAGAGACCCAGTACTTC | CAISDLYPGQGVRETQYF
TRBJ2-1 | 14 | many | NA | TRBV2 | TGTGCCAGCAGTGTAAGAAGATTAAACAATGAGCAGTTCTTC | CASSVRRLNNEQFF
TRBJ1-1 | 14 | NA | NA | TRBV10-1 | TGCGCCAGCAGTGGGGGACGCCGGAACACTGAAGCTTTCTTT | CASSGGRRNTEAFF
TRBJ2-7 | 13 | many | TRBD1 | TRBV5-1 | TGCGCCAGCAGCTGGGGACAGCCTTACGAGCAGTACTTC | CASSWGQPYEQYF
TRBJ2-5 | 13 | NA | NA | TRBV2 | TGTGCCAGCAGTGAAGGGTCTAGGGAGACCCAGTACTTC | CASSEGSRETQYF
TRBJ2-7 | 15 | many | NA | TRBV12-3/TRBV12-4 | TGTGCCAGCAGCCCCTGGCGGGGGCCACCCTACGAGCAGTACTTC | CASSPWRGPPYEQYF
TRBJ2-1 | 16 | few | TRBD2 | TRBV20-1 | TGCAGTGCTAGTGTCTCCGGGACTAGCGGCTACAATGAGCAGTTCTTC | CSASVSGTSGYNEQFF
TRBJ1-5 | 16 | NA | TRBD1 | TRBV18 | TGTGCCAGCTCACCACGACAGGGGGCGCGTAATCAGCCCCAGCATTTT | CASSPRQGARNQPQHF
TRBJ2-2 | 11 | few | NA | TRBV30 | TGTGCCTGGAGTCCGTTCGGGGAGCTGTTTTTT | CAWSPFGELFF
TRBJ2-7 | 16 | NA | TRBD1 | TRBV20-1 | TGCAGTGCTAAGGCTAGTGGGGACAGTTTCTTTTACGAGCAGTACTTC | CSAKASGDSFFYEQYF
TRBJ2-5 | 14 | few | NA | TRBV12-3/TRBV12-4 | TGTGCCAGCAGTCTACCCGACAGTCAAGAGACCCAGTACTTC | CASSLPDSQETQYF
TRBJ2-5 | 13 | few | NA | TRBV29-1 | TGCAGCGTTACGACTTGGGCTAAAGAGACCCAGTACTTC | CSVTTWAKETQYF